The next 28 T cell receptor beta chains were all read from a single sample in a study of shared clonotypes between healthy human individuals. Libraries were prepared by immunoSEQ multiplex PCR; TCRdb keeps only in-frame clonotypes and omits some of them. Here the sample spans millions of clones, about 92% being singletons. The sequencing input was naive CD4+ T cells sorted from blood. As for subset: CD45RA+ positively selected. These receptors were collected from a man between 18 and 29 years old in good health.

J is TRBJ1-4 and V is TRBV12-5; a possible D gene is TRBD1 (6 bases). Germline V gene lookup returns CDR1 LGHNT and CDR2 FRNRAP. This CDR3 region has 19 residues. With 0 bases removed from V and 1 base from J, the gap between germline ends came to 18 bases. CDR3 loop: CASGLVGLQGRLTNEKLFF. The CDR3 nucleotides are TGTGCTAGTGGTTTGGTGGGTTTACAGGGACGACTAACTAATGAAAAACTGTTTTTT. The full variable domain, in which reference TRBV12-5 and TRBJ1-4 provide the parts outside the CDR3, is DARVTQTPRHKVTEMGQEVTMRCQPILGHNTVFWYRQTMMQGLELLAYFRNRAPLDDSGMPKDRFSAEMPDATLATLKIQPSEPRDSAVYFCASGLVGLQGRLTNEKLFFGSGTQLSVL.

This sequence joins TRBV5-5 and TRBJ1-2, with D possibly being TRBD1 (5 bases). Germline V gene sequence: CDR1 SGHKS, CDR2 YYEKEE (reference sequence). V was trimmed by 1 base and J by 3 bases, leaving 10 bases between them. This CDR3 has 14 residues. The CDR3 coding sequence is TGTGCCAGCAGCTTGCAGGGTGAGGACTATGGCTACACCTTC. Protein sequence: CASSLQGEDYGYTF.

The V gene is TRBV28, the J gene TRBJ2-7; a possible D gene is TRBD1 (6 bases). From germline, CDR1 is MDHEN and CDR2 SYDVKM. The CDR3 length is 14 residues. Trimming took 7 bases from V and 2 from J, leaving 15 bases between them. CDR3 protein: CASTPGTPAYEQYF. The DNA of the CDR3 is TGTGCCAGCACCCCCGGGACACCTGCCTACGAGCAGTACTTC.

This chain uses TRBV6-5 with TRBJ1-1; D not certain. Trimming pared 6 bases from V and 3 bases from J, leaving 11 bases between. This CDR3 has 13 amino acids. CDR1 is MNHEY, CDR2 SVGAGI, per germline. This CDR3 reads CASRPTGDTEAFF. Here the CDR3 DNA reads TGTGCCAGCAGACCGACCGGGGACACTGAAGCTTTCTTT.

The chain has TRBV18 and TRBJ2-3; D remains ambiguous. The CDR3 covers 14 residues. CDR1 is KGHSH, CDR2 LQKENI, per germline. Trimming removed 1 base from V and 1 base from J, with 6 bases in between. The CDR3 DNA reads TGTGCCAGCTCACCACAGGACCGCACAGATACGCAGTATTTT. Translated: CASSPQDRTDTQYF. The full variable domain, completed using reference TRBV18 and TRBJ2-3, is NAGVMQNPRHLVRRRGQEARLRCSPMKGHSHVYWYRQLPEEGLKFMVYLQKENIIDESGMPKERFSAEFPKEGPSILRIQQVVRGDSAAYFCASSPQDRTDTQYFGPGTRLTVL.

This clone was picked up one time. The chain carries TRBV6-1 and TRBJ2-3; D gene uncertain. V was clipped by 2 bases and J by 2 bases, with 8 bases between them. Germline CDR1 MNHNS, CDR2 SASEGT. The CDR3 loop spans 14 amino acids. CDR3 sequence: CASSESKPTDTQYF. The CDR3 DNA reads TGTGCCAGCAGTGAATCGAAACCCACAGATACGCAGTATTTT.

This chain uses TRBV19 with TRBJ1-3; TRBD1 agrees at 8 bases. CDR1 and CDR2 (germline): LNHDA, SQIVND (reference sequence). The CDR3 covers 15 residues. V dropped 3 bases and J dropped 4; count of bases not matched to a gene: 5. The CDR3 sequence: CASSIQGAYGNTIYF. CDR3 DNA: TGTGCCAGTAGTATTCAGGGGGCATACGGAAACACCATATATTTT. Looking up the rest from reference TRBV19 and TRBJ1-3 gives the full variable domain: DGGITQSPKYLFRKEGQNVTLSCEQNLNHDAMYWYRQDPGQGLRLIYYSQIVNDFQKGDIAEGYSVSREKKESFPLTVTSAQKNPTAFYLCASSIQGAYGNTIYFGEGSWLTVV.

This clone was picked up one time. The chain recombines TRBV30 with TRBJ2-5, with 9 bases fitting TRBD1. CDR3 length: 14 amino acids. Per the germline V gene, CDR1 is GTSNPN and CDR2 is SVGIG (reference sequence). V lost 5 bases to trimming and J lost 5 bases; unmatched junction nucleotides: 9. The CDR3 nucleotides read TGTGCCTGGGGTGGGGACAGGGTGGAGGAGACCCAGTACTTC. Residues: CAWGGDRVEETQYF.

The chain carries TRBV11-2 and TRBJ2-3; 8 positions agree with TRBD2. Germline values: CDR1 SGHAT, CDR2 FQNNGV. After removal of 2 bases from V and 2 bases from J, the junction contained 3 bases not matched to a gene. This CDR3 comprises 15 residues. The CDR3 loop reads CASSLTAGDTDTQYF. CDR3 nucleotide sequence: TGTGCCAGCAGCTTAACAGCGGGGGACACAGATACGCAGTATTTT.

About this clone itself: This specimen includes other DNA sequences encoding the same CDR3. The genes are TRBV30 and TRBJ2-7, with 9 bases lining up with TRBD1. Germline values: CDR1 GTSNPN, CDR2 SVGIG (reference sequence). There are 13 residues in the CDR3. With V trimmed by 2 bases and J by 4 bases, 3 bases remained unmatched. DNA for the CDR3: TGTGCCTGGAGTCGACAGGGGGGATACGAGCAGTACTTC. This codes for CAWSRQGGYEQYF.

A few counts support this clone. The chain recombines TRBV18 with TRBJ2-3; TRBD1 agrees at 9 bases. V shed 6 bases and J 1 base; nucleotides not matched to a gene: 2. Germline V CDR1 and CDR2: KGHSH, LQKENI. CDR3 size: 14 residues. The CDR3 loop is CASSWTGGTDTQYF. CDR3 bases: TGTGCCAGCTCCTGGACAGGGGGCACAGATACGCAGTATTTT.

The V and J genes are TRBV28 and TRBJ2-7; 7 nucleotides line up with TRBD1. J gave up 3 bases and V 5 bases, and 7 bases lay outside the gene matches. The CDR3 contains 14 residues. Germline V lookup: CDR1 MDHEN, CDR2 SYDVKM. The CDR3 DNA reads as TGTGCCAGCAGTGTGCAGGGGGTAATCTACGAGCAGTACTTC. It encodes CASSVQGVIYEQYF.

The V and J genes are TRBV6-5 and TRBJ2-7; D may match TRBD1 or TRBD2 (5 bases each). The CDR3 loop spans 14 amino acids. Trimming took 10 bases from V and 1 from J, leaving 17 bases between them. Germline CDR1 and CDR2: MNHEY and SVGAGI. CDR3 residues: CAIRAGTASYEQYF. The CDR3, as DNA: TGTGCCATCAGGGCCGGGACCGCGTCCTACGAGCAGTACTTC.

The gene calls are TRBV18 and TRBJ2-2; the match to TRBD2 covers 7 bases. V shed 6 bases and J 3 bases; nucleotides not matched to a gene: 10. Germline V gene lookup returns CDR1 KGHSH and CDR2 LQKENI. CDR3 length equals 16 residues. This CDR3 reads CASSHYAGDDTGELFF. CDR3 nucleotides: TGTGCCAGCTCCCACTACGCGGGGGATGACACCGGGGAGCTGTTTTTT.

This chain uses TRBV10-1 with TRBJ2-7, with D hard to call. The germline V gene encodes CDR1 WNHNN and CDR2 SYGVQD (reference sequence). CDR3 size: 12 residues. V was cut by 4 bases and J by 0 bases, with 4 bases left in between. Here the CDR3 reads CASSAFSYEQYF. DNA of the CDR3: TGCGCCAGCAGTGCGTTCTCCTACGAGCAGTACTTC.

The chain couples TRBV5-1 to TRBJ1-1; the D gene is possibly TRBD1 (5 bases). Per germline, CDR1 SGHRS and CDR2 YFSETQ. The CDR3 consists of 13 residues. V lost 2 bases, J lost 10 bases, and 15 bases lay in between. Here the CDR3 reads CASSFKTGGSAFF. The CDR3 region has the DNA TGCGCCAGCAGCTTTAAAACAGGAGGTTCAGCTTTCTTT.

This clone was detected only once. The CDR3 is CASRSGTGGTDTQYF. Written as DNA, the CDR3 is TGTGCCAGCAGATCCGGGACAGGGGGTACAGATACGCAGTATTTT. This chain joins TRBV5-4 and TRBJ2-3, with 11 positions matching TRBD1. The ends lost 5 bases at V and 3 bases at J; junction bases unmatched: 5. Germline V gives CDR1 SGHNT, CDR2 YYREEE (reference sequence). This CDR3 has 15 amino acids. The full variable domain, completed using reference TRBV5-4 and TRBJ2-3, is ETGVTQSPTHLIKTRGQQVTLRCSSQSGHNTVSWYQQALGQGPQFIFQYYREEENGRGNFPPRFSGLQFPNYSSELNVNALELDDSALYLCASRSGTGGTDTQYFGPGTRLTVL.

This chain uses TRBV9 with TRBJ2-1, with D tentatively TRBD1 or TRBD2 (6 bases each). V was cut by 4 bases and J by 8 bases, with 19 bases left in between. This CDR3 is built from 15 residues. Germline V CDR1 and CDR2: SGDLS, YYNGEE. The CDR3 nucleotides are TGTGCCAGCAGCCCGGGGGCAGGTCCCTGGGATGAGCAGTTCTTC. Translating it yields CASSPGAGPWDEQFF. The full variable domain, in which reference TRBV9 and TRBJ2-1 provide the parts outside the CDR3, is DSGVTQTPKHLITATGQRVTLRCSPRSGDLSVYWYQQSLDQGLQFLIQYYNGEERAKGNILERFSAQQFPDLHSELNLSSLELGDSALYFCASSPGAGPWDEQFFGPGTRLTVL.

As concerns this clone: Different DNA sequences within this sample yield the same CDR3. J is TRBJ2-7 and V is TRBV20-1; tentatively, D is TRBD2 (6 bases). The CDR3 covers 11 residues. The V end lost 3 bases, the J end lost 4 bases, and 7 bases lay between the germline ends. The germline V gene has CDR1 DFQATT and CDR2 SNEGSKA (reference sequence). The CDR3 DNA is TGCAGTGCTAGGGAGGGATACGAGCAGTACTTC. This gives the protein CSAREGYEQYF.

The chain has TRBV7-2 and TRBJ2-2; no clear D. The CDR3 totals 13 residues. Germline assignment: CDR1 SGHTA and CDR2 FQGNSA. V was cut by 2 bases and J by 5 bases, with 6 bases left in between. Here the CDR3 reads CASSLSFTGELFF. CDR3 bases: TGTGCCAGCAGCTTATCATTTACCGGGGAGCTGTTTTTT.

V is TRBV13 and J is TRBJ2-3; 9 bases are shared with TRBD2. Germline trimming cut 1 base from V and 0 bases from J; bases unmatched to any gene: 11. Germline V gene lookup returns CDR1 PRHDT and CDR2 FYEKMQ (reference sequence). The CDR3 is 19 residues long. The CDR3 DNA is TGTGCCAGCAGCTTAGAGGCCAGATTGGCGGGGGGGAGCACAGATACGCAGTATTTT. Translating it yields CASSLEARLAGGSTDTQYF.

V is TRBV25-1 and J is TRBJ2-7; D is possibly TRBD2 (6 bases). CDR1 and CDR2 (germline): MGHDK, SYGVNS. Trimming removed 8 bases at V and 4 bases at J, with 15 bases between. The CDR3 covers 13 residues. CDR3 in DNA: TGTGCCAGCGCAAGTGGGGGGTTGTACGAGCAGTACTTC. Amino acid sequence: CASASGGLYEQYF.

CDR3: CASSPPRLAVSHTDTQYF. CDR3 nucleotide sequence: TGTGCCAGCTCACCACCGAGGCTAGCGGTATCACACACAGATACGCAGTATTTT. J is TRBJ2-3 and V is TRBV18; 7 nucleotides match TRBD2. This CDR3 is built from 18 residues. The germline CDR1 and CDR2 sequences are KGHSH and LQKENI. Trimming at V came to 0 bases and at J to 2 bases, leaving 11 bases not matched to a gene.

This clone has just one count. This sequence joins TRBV5-1 and TRBJ2-7; TRBD1 aligns across 7 bases. This CDR3 is built from 15 residues. Looked up from germline, CDR1 is SGHRS and CDR2 is YFSETQ. Trimming took 5 bases from V and 6 from J; bases not matched to a gene: 14. The CDR3 sequence: CASSRQGRSLSEQYF. CDR3 DNA: TGCGCCAGCAGTCGACAGGGCAGGTCTCTAAGCGAGCAGTACTTC.

This clone was observed a single time. The chain links TRBV2 to TRBJ2-5; D might be TRBD1 (5 bases). The CDR3 covers 13 residues. The V end lost 10 bases, the J end lost 4 bases, and 16 bases lay between the germline ends. Per the germline V gene, CDR1 is SNHLY and CDR2 is FYNNEI. As DNA, the CDR3 is TGTGCCAACTCCCAGGGATTGAGAGAGACCCAGTACTTC. It is translated as CANSQGLRETQYF.

This clone was counted between two and nine times. The rearrangement joins TRBV2 to TRBJ2-7; TRBD2 matches 7 bases. The CDR3 runs 12 residues. Germline CDR1 is SNHLY and CDR2 is FYNNEI. Trimming at V came to 4 bases and at J to 6 bases, leaving 3 bases not matched to a gene. The CDR3 sequence is CASSAGGGEQYF. The DNA of the CDR3 is TGTGCCAGCAGTGCGGGGGGTGGCGAGCAGTACTTC.

The chain is built from TRBV6-4 and TRBJ2-2; tentatively, D is TRBD2 (5 bases). The V and J ends lost 0 bases and 4 bases respectively, with 6 bases between them. The CDR3 sequence is 14 residues long. Germline assignment: CDR1 MRHNA and CDR2 SNTAGT. CDR3 in amino acids: CASSDSRGTGELFF. DNA for the CDR3: TGTGCCAGCAGTGACTCTCGGGGCACCGGGGAGCTGTTTTTT.

V gene TRBV10-3 combines with J gene TRBJ2-5, with 14 bases that match TRBD2. J was trimmed by 2 bases and V by 4 bases; bases with no gene match: 6. Germline loops: CDR1 ENHRY, CDR2 SYGVKD. This CDR3 is 17 amino acids long. The CDR3 nucleotides read TGTGCCATCAGTGTCGGGACTAGCGGGGGCCCTCAAGAGACCCAGTACTTC. This translates into CAISVGTSGGPQETQYF.